These 9 T cell receptor beta chains share one sample of origin, sequenced in a study of blood T cells in healthy people across ages. With a J-beta primer mix and a sample-barcoded 5' primer, a second PCR ran about 7 to 11 cycles. TCRdb re-derived calls from the 5' RACE reads in MiXCR, one entry per CDR3 protein. This repertoire shows hundreds of thousands of distinct CDR3 sequences, roughly 24% found once; its top ten account for 3%. These data were likewise used in another study, on T cells of mothers and their children.

The sample was blood. The receptors shown here come from a boy younger than 18 in good health.

This clonotype was seen only a few times. V is TRBV7-3 and J is TRBJ2-1, with 9 bases fitting TRBD2. Germline trimming cut 5 bases from V and 6 bases from J; bases unmatched to any gene: 14. There are 17 residues in the CDR3. Germline loops: CDR1 SGHTA, CDR2 FQGTGA. CDR3 sequence: CASSPQPLGGGVNEQFF. Here the CDR3 DNA reads TGTGCCAGCAGCCCCCAGCCCCTTGGCGGGGGGGTCAATGAGCAGTTCTTC.

The chain recombines TRBV27 with TRBJ1-2; D is possibly TRBD1 (6 bases). CDR3 length equals 14 residues. Trimming removed 5 bases from V and 3 bases from J, with 13 bases in between. Germline CDR1 and CDR2: MNHEY and SMNVEV (reference sequence). CDR3 nucleotide sequence: TGTGCCAGCAGTCTCCTACAGGGACACTATGGCTACACCTTC. This translates into CASSLLQGHYGYTF.

V is TRBV20-1 and J is TRBJ2-2; D may be TRBD2 (6 bases). CDR1 is DFQATT, CDR2 SNEGSKA, per germline (reference sequence). CDR3 length: 13 amino acids. The ends were cut back, 4 bases at V and 7 bases at J, with 13 bases in the middle. CDR3 sequence: CSATRGDVGELFF. In DNA form, the CDR3 reads TGCAGTGCTACCCGCGGGGATGTCGGGGAGCTGTTTTTT.

This clonotype was counted between two and nine times. The J gene is TRBJ1-2, the V gene TRBV29-1, with a possible D match to TRBD1 (6 bases). This CDR3 is built from 14 residues. The V gene's germline CDR1 is SQVTM and CDR2 ANQGSEA. V was shortened by 2 bases and J by 0 bases, with 10 bases between the two germline ends. As DNA, the CDR3 is TGCAGCGTTGAACAGGACAGATCTAACTATGGCTACACCTTC. It yields the protein CSVEQDRSNYGYTF.

This chain connects TRBV10-2 to TRBJ2-3, with a tentative D call TRBD2 (5 bases). V was shortened by 8 bases and J by 6 bases, with 18 bases between the two germline ends. Germline V gene lookup returns CDR1 WSHSY and CDR2 SAAADI. The CDR3 is made up of 14 amino acids. DNA of the CDR3: TGCGCCAGCTTCGGACTGTATAAGTCTGATACGCAGTATTTT. Translation gives CASFGLYKSDTQYF.

The chain carries TRBV4-1 and TRBJ2-1; TRBD2 might be the D (5 bases). This CDR3 comprises 15 residues. CDR1 MGHRA and CDR2 YSYEKL come from the germline V gene. Trimming took off 5 bases at V and 7 bases at J, with 18 bases between the two ends. In DNA, the CDR3 is TGCGCCAGCAGCGCGGACTGGAGGTCTCGGAATGAGCAGTTCTTC. It encodes CASSADWRSRNEQFF.

The chain couples TRBV5-1 to TRBJ2-7; D call uncertain. Looked up from germline, CDR1 is SGHRS and CDR2 is YFSETQ. The CDR3 has 14 residues. Trimming cost V 0 bases and J 2 bases, with 9 bases left between them. CDR3 sequence (DNA): TGCGCCAGCAGCTTGGCCGTAGGGACCTACGAGCAGTACTTC. Translation: CASSLAVGTYEQYF.

The gene calls are TRBV5-1 and TRBJ2-5, with a weak D call TRBD1 (5 bases). The assigned J gene may be wrong: the sequence end matches TRBJ2-1 better. The germline CDR1 and CDR2 sequences are SGHRS and YFSETQ. The CDR3 extends over 12 amino acids. CDR3 DNA sequence: TGCGCCAGCAGCTTGGTAATTGGGGCTCAGTTCTTC. This translates into CASSLVIGAQFF.

This clonotype was counted between two and nine times. The rearrangement joins TRBV29-1 to TRBJ2-5; no definite D call. Germline assignment: CDR1 SQVTM and CDR2 ANQGSEA. V lost 4 bases, J lost 0 bases, and 9 bases lay in between. The CDR3 runs 13 residues. In DNA, the CDR3 is TGCAGCGTTGGAAGGTCCTACCAAGAGACCCAGTACTTC. This translates into CSVGRSYQETQYF.